This T cell receptor (beta chain) derives from a study of shared T cell receptors in the human thymus. Libraries were prepared by immunoSEQ multiplex PCR; TCRdb keeps only in-frame clonotypes and omits some of them. Of some 700,000 clones detected, 70% to 90% appear once; the ten largest clones hold 0.0095% to 0.011%. CDR1 and CDR2 from the germline V gene are LGHNT and FRNRAP. With 4 bases clipped from V and 11 bases from J, the junction kept 13 bases outside the gene matches. The CDR3 has 14 amino acids. These data are also associated with another study on human thymus T cells. That work states: It looked as if thymic and blood repertoires used V and J genes in a biased way. The related literature has documented a marked overlap of thymic repertoires among unrelated individuals.

The sequencing sample was made of thymocytes. The chain is built from TRBV12-5 and TRBJ1-1; 7 bases map to TRBD1. This receptor was identified in a girl in the first two years of life with a congenital heart defect. CDR3 amino acids: CASGSRHRGVAAFF. The CDR3, as DNA: TGTGCTAGTGGTTCTCGACACAGGGGCGTGGCCGCTTTCTTT.